This T cell receptor beta chain is drawn from a study of shared clonotypes between healthy human individuals (dated by TCRdb to the early 2020s). With regard to the full study: The cohort comprised a couple of women and three men aged 18 to 49 years. For each donor, three plates each were used for CD4 naive and CD4 memory, two plates were used for CD8 naive, and one plate was used for CD8 memory. To estimate repertoire size and how much clonotypes are shared between individuals, the study performed deep sequencing of blood TCR repertoires from 4 to 6 healthy adults. Different laboratories and diverse techniques were used to prepare libraries and sequence TCR repertoires, to increase sequencing depth and limit assay-specific biases. Leukapheresis yielded between about 0.94 and 8.9 billion PBMCs per donor. The investigation overall reported the following: Clonotypes shared by all four sorted-subset donors showed higher generation probabilities than non-shared clonotypes. When several donors were compared, the shared fraction of clonotypes was 5% to 6.5% for naive CD4, 3.5% for naive CD8, roughly 2.5% for memory CD4, and approximately 0.4% for memory CD8. Pairwise subsampling indicated that sequencing depth was expected to affect the degree of clonotype sharing among donors. Even with the large sequencing depth, rarefaction of the sorted-subset datasets indicated that sequencing was incomplete. Sampling was restricted to blood, and TCR repertoires in tissue are likely to differ from TCR repertoires in blood. The genetic and exposure-history diversity represented was limited by the small number of donors. Larger estimated clonotype richness was generally found for naive subsets than for memory subsets.

The CDR3 goes from the cysteine to the phenylalanine over 17 residues. In the germline V gene, CDR1 corresponds to SGHDN and CDR2 to FVKESK. Using the deep immunoSEQ assay, multiplex PCR amplified TCR CDR3 regions from genomic DNA. Extracted genomic DNA from each cell subset was distributed evenly across all wells of several immunoSEQ 96-well plates, and each plate was treated as a replicate. For sorted subsets, 200 to 250 ng genomic DNA, equal to tens of thousands of T cell genomes, was loaded into each replicate PCR. Purified libraries were quantified with a Qubit 3.0 fluorometer, sized on a Bioanalyzer 2100, and re-quantified with the KAPA Library Quantification kit. A separate single-read 150-cycle Illumina NextSeq 550 flow cell was used to sequence each immunoSEQ 96-well plate. In the original analysis: The immunoSEQ output contained only junctional sequences without quality scores, so filtering could not match that applied to full-length reads. Sequences were annotated with PyIR, a Python wrapper for IgBLAST v1.9, using IMGT germline references to assign V/J genes and CDR3. Reads were removed for weak V/J assignments (E-value above 1e-6), missing CDR3, stop codons, out-of-frame junctions, or ambiguous translated residues. V3J clonotypes were defined as sequences sharing an identical inferred V gene, J gene, and CDR3 amino acid sequence. Percentage overlap between repertoires was calculated by dividing the number of shared unique clonotypes by the size of the smaller repertoire. Three approaches were used to assess repertoire richness: RTK rarefaction, the Chao1 estimator, and Recon v2.1 estimates of unobserved clonotypes. Generation probabilities for all TCRbeta clonotypes obtained by the gDNA method from a handful of donors were computed using OLGA. TCRdb stores this immuneACCESS table with in-frame sequences only. Part of the clones is absent; in the studies checked, under half of the shortfall reflects unresolved V genes, and no reason is known for the rest. V, J and clone size derive from that table, while D and trimming were established from the DNA sequence. The sample has 1,500,000 or so clones on record, more than 95% of them singletons. The ten largest clonotypes hold about 1.2% of the sample.

Of note for this clone: Its cognate antigen has yet to be identified. The DNA is left out, because the CDR3 cannot be placed on it with certainty; the CDR3 is given as TCRdb lists it.

The donors were healthy, HIV-negative adults with no recently reported acute infections or vaccinations. Every donor was a Caucasian adult residing in Nashville, Tennessee, USA. CD4+ T cells were enriched by magnetic negative selection; naive cells were then positively selected on CD45RA, and the negative fraction formed the memory subset. Blood was collected by leukapheresis, and PBMCs were isolated by Ficoll-Histopaque density gradient centrifugation and then cryopreserved in liquid nitrogen vapor phase. Analytical flow cytometry was used to check the purity and quantity of each magnetically sorted T cell population. Genomic DNA was isolated from every sorted fraction and measured by UV absorbance on a Nanodrop 2000c.

The rearrangement combines TRBV14 with TRBJ2-3. The clonotype comes from a man aged 25-45 years in good health. Material for sequencing was naive CD4+ T cells sorted from blood. The meaning of the sample's cell subset or site label: CD45RA+ positively selected. The CDR3 region has the sequence CASSPYTFGANRDTQYF.